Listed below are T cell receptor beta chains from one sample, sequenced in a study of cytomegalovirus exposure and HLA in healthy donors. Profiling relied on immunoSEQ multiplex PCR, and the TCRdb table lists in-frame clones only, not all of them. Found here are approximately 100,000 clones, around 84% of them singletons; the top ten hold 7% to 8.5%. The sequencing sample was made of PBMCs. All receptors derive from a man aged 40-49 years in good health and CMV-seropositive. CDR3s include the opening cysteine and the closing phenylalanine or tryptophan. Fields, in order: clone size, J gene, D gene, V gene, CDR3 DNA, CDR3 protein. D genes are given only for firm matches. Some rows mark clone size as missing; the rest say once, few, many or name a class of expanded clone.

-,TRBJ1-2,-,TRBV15,TGTGCCACCAGCAGAGACCAATGGGCTGGCTACACCTTC,CATSRDQWAGYTF
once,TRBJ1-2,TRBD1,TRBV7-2,TGTGCCAGCAGAACCGGGACAGGGGATTGTGGCTACACCTTC,CASRTGTGDCGYTF
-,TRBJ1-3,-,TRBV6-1,TGTGCCAGCAGTGGTTCCCCGTTATCTGGAAACACCATATATTTT,CASSGSPLSGNTIYF
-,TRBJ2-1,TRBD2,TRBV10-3,TGTGCCATCAAGGAGCGGGAGGGGGCTGAGCAGTTCTTC,CAIKEREGAEQFF
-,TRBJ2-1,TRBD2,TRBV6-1,TGTGCCAGCAGTTGGGCGGGAGTGGTAAACAATGAGCAGTTCTTC,CASSWAGVVNNEQFF
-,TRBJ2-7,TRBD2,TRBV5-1,TGCGCCAGCAGCTTGGCCCTAGCGGCGGCCTACGAGCAGTACTTC,CASSLALAAAYEQYF
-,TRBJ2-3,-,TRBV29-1,TGCAGCGTTGATGTCGGGGTGATGAATACGCAGTATTTT,CSVDVGVMNTQYF
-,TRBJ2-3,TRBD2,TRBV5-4,TGTGCCAGCAGCTTGGGAGCGGGAGGGCAGGATACGCAGTATTTT,CASSLGAGGQDTQYF
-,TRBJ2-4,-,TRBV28,TGTGCCAGCACTCTAGAGGCGGACAGCCGGGCCAAAAACATTCAGTACTTC,CASTLEADSRAKNIQYF
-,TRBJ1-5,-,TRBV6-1,TGTGCCAGCAGTGAAGCAAGCGGACGCAGCAATCAGCCCCAGCATTTT,CASSEASGRSNQPQHF
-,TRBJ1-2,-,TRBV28,TGTGCCAGCACCACGGGGGGACTAGCAGGCTACACCTTC,CASTTGGLAGYTF
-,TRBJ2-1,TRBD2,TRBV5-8,TGTGCCAGCAGCTTGGAGACTACTAGCGGGGTGGGCAATGAGCAGTTCTTC,CASSLETTSGVGNEQFF
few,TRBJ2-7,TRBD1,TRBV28,TGTGCCAGCAGTAACCACGGACAGGGCCCCTACGAGCAGTACTTC,CASSNHGQGPYEQYF
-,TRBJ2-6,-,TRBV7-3,TGTGCCAGCAGCGAATACAGCTCTGGGGCCAACGTCCTGACTTTC,CASSEYSSGANVLTF
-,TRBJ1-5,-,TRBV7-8,TGTGCCAGCAGCCCAGGGGGCAATCAGCCCCAGCATTTT,CASSPGGNQPQHF
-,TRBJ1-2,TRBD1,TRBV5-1,TGCGCCAGCGGGACAGGGGACCAGAGTACCTATGGCTACACCTTC,CASGTGDQSTYGYTF
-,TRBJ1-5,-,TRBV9,TGTGCCAGCAGCGTAAATGGAGGGCAGCCCCAGCATTTT,CASSVNGGQPQHF
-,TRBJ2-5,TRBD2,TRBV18,TGTGCCAGCTCGCGGACTAGCGGGAACCAAGAGACCCAGTACTTC,CASSRTSGNQETQYF
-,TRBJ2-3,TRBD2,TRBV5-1,TGCGCCAGCAGCTTGGAAGTAGCGGGAAGCACAGATACGCAGTATTTT,CASSLEVAGSTDTQYF
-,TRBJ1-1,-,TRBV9,TGTGCCAGCAGCGTAGCTTTGGGGGCGACTGAAGCTTTCTTT,CASSVALGATEAFF
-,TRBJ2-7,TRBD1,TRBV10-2,TGCGCCAGCAGGAATGGACAGGGAAGCTCCTACGAGCAGTACTTC,CASRNGQGSSYEQYF
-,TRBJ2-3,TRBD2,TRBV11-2,TGTGCCAGCAGCCCTCGAAGAGGGACTAGCGGCACAGATACGCAGTATTTT,CASSPRRGTSGTDTQYF
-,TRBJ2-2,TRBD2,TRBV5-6,TGTGCCAGCAGCTGGACTAGCGGGAAAACCGGGGAGCTGTTTTTT,CASSWTSGKTGELFF
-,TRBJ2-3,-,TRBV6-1,TGTGCCAGCAGTCACAGAGCCTCTAGCACAGATACGCAGTATTTT,CASSHRASSTDTQYF
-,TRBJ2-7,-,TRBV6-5,TGTGCCAGCAGTTACGATCAAGGAGCAGCTGGATACGAGCAGTACTTC,CASSYDQGAAGYEQYF
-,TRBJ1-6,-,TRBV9,TGTGCCAGCAGCGTAGGTGTAGTCAATTCACCCCTCCACTTT,CASSVGVVNSPLHF
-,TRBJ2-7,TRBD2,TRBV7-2,TGTGCCAGCAGCTTAGGGTCCCCTAGCGGTATCTACGAGCAGTACTTC,CASSLGSPSGIYEQYF
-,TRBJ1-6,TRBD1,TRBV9,TGTGCCAGCAGCGTAATGGGACAGGACGGGTCACCCCTCCACTTT,CASSVMGQDGSPLHF
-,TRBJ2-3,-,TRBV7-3,TGTGCCAGCAGGTCTATCGGGGATACGCAGTATTTT,CASRSIGDTQYF
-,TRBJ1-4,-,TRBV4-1,TGCGCCAGCAGCCAAGTTCGGACTGCAACTAATGAAAAACTGTTTTTT,CASSQVRTATNEKLFF
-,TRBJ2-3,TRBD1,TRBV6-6,TGTGCCAGCAGCCAGAGGGGGCTTAGCGACACAGATACGCAGTATTTT,CASSQRGLSDTDTQYF
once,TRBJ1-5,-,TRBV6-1,TGTGCCAGCAGTGAAGCGTCGGGGGTGAGCAATCAGCCCCAGCATTTT,CASSEASGVSNQPQHF
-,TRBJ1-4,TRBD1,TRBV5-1,TGCGCCAGCAGCCCGGGACAGGGCAATAATGAAAAACTGTTTTTT,CASSPGQGNNEKLFF
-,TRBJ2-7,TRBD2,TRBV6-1,TGTGCCAGCGGGGCTAGCGGGTCCTACGAGCAGTACTTC,CASGASGSYEQYF
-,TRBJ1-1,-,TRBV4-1,TGCGCCAGCAGCCATGAAGGGGCCAGCACCGCTTTCACTGAAGCTTTCTTT,CASSHEGASTAFTEAFF
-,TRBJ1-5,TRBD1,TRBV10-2,TGCGCCAGCATGCTCGGGGACAGGAACAATCAGCCCCAGCATTTT,CASMLGDRNNQPQHF
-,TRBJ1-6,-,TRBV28,TGTGCCAGCACTCCCCCCCGAGGACCCCTCCACTTT,CASTPPRGPLHF
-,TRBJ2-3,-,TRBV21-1,TGTGCCAGCAGCAAAGAGTTAGTTGTGACTACCCCACCGGATACGCAGTATTTT,CASSKELVVTTPPDTQYF
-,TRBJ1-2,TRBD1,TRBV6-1,TGTGCCAGCATTAAGGACAGGGATAGCTATGGCTACACCTTC,CASIKDRDSYGYTF
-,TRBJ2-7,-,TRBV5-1,TGCGCCAGCAGCTTGGTCGTGGGGGGATACGAGCAGTACTTC,CASSLVVGGYEQYF
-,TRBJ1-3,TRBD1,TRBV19,TGTGCCAGTAGCCCGAGAGGTCAGGGGGCTGATGGAAACACCATATATTTT,CASSPRGQGADGNTIYF
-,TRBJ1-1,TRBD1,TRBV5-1,TGCGCCAGCAGCCTGGGACAGATGAACACTGAAGCTTTCTTT,CASSLGQMNTEAFF
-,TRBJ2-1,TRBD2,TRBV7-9,TGTTCCAGCAGCTCTCTCGGGACTAGCGGTTACAATGAGCAGTTCTTC,CSSSSLGTSGYNEQFF
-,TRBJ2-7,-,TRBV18,TGTGCCAGCTCACCGACCCAGGGGAACGTCTACGAGCAGTACTTC,CASSPTQGNVYEQYF
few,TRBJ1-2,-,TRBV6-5,TGTGCCAGCAGTCAAGACAGGCCTTCGAGAGATGGCTACACCTTC,CASSQDRPSRDGYTF
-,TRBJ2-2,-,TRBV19,TGTGCCAGTAGTCTCGGACAGACCGGGGAGCTGTTTTTT,CASSLGQTGELFF
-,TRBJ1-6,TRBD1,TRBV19,TGTGCCAGTAGTATAGGCCGGGACAGGGTGAATTCACCCCTCCACTTT,CASSIGRDRVNSPLHF
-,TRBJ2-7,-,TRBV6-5,TGTGCCAGCAGTTACCGGACGGCAGGGGAGCAGTACTTC,CASSYRTAGEQYF
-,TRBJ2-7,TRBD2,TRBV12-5,TGTGCTAGTGGTTTGGTACATACTAGCGGGAGCCCCTCCTACGAGCAGTACTTC,CASGLVHTSGSPSYEQYF
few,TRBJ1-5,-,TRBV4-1,TGCGCCAGCAGCCAAGATGTCCCCCAGTTGAGCAATCAGCCCCAGCATTTT,CASSQDVPQLSNQPQHF
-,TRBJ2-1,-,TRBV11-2,TGTGCCAGCAGCTTAGTCCAGCGTCCCTACAATGAGCAGTTCTTC,CASSLVQRPYNEQFF
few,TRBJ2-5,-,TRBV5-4,TGTGCCAGCAGCACTGGACTCCAAATGGAGACCCAGTACTTC,CASSTGLQMETQYF